This T cell receptor beta chain was identified during a study of cytomegalovirus exposure and HLA in healthy donors. Study observations and caveats: Being productive about 90% or about 30% of the time was typical of most TCR beta V segments in an earlier analysis. The authors reported that TCR beta sequences could predict HLA-A and HLA-B alleles. These predictions were accurate for most subjects in the first cohort. Immune exposure was documented only through CMV serostatus.

CDR3 length: 14 amino acids. CDR1 and CDR2 from the germline V gene are SGHDT and YYEEEE. Deletions cut 0 bases from V and 3 bases from J, with 10 bases between. PCR employed 60 Vbeta and 13 Jbeta primers. The repertoire was sequenced with immunoSEQ multiplex PCR; TCRdb's copy has only in-frame clones and lacks some. The sample shows about 170,000 clones, almost 75% of them seen only once. Comments on this clone: Its target is not known.

The chain couples TRBV5-6 to TRBJ2-7, with a possible D match to TRBD2 (5 bases). Sequencing was done on a sample of PBMCs. The sequence was obtained from a woman aged 18-29 years in good health and CMV-seropositive. This CDR3 is CASSLGTRNYEQYF. In nucleotides, the CDR3 is TGTGCCAGCAGCTTGGGGACTCGAAACTACGAGCAGTACTTC.